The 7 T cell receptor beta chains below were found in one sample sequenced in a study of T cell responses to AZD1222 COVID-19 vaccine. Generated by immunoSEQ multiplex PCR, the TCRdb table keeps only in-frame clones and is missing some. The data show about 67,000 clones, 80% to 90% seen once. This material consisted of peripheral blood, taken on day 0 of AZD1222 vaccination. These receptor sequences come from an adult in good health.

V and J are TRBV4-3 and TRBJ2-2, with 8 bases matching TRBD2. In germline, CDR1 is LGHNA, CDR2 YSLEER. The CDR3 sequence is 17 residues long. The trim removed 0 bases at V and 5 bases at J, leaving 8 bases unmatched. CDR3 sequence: CASSQEVAGGETGELFF. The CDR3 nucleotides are TGCGCCAGCAGCCAAGAGGTGGCGGGGGGCGAAACCGGGGAGCTGTTTTTT.

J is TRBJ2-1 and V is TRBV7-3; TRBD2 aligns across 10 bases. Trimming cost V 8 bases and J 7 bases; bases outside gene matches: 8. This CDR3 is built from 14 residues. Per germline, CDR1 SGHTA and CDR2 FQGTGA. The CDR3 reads CASGPSGRSNEQFF. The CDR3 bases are TGTGCCAGCGGGCCTAGCGGGAGATCAAATGAGCAGTTCTTC.

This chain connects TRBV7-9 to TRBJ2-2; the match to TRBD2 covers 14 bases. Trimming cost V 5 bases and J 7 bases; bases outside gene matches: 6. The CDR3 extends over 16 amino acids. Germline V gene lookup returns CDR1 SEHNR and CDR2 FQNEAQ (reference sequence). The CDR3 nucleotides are TGTGCCAGCAGCCCGGGACTAGCGGGAGTAAGCGGGGAGCTGTTTTTT. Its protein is CASSPGLAGVSGELFF.

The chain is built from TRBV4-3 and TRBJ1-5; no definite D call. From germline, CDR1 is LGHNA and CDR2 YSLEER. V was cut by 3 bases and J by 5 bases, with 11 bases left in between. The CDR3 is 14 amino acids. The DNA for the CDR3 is TGCGCCAGCAGCCAGCGCAGACACTATCAGCCCCAGCATTTT. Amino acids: CASSQRRHYQPQHF.

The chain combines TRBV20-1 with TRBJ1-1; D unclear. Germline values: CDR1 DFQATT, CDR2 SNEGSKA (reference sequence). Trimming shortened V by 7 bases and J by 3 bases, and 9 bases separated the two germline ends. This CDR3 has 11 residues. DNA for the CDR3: TGCAGTGGGTCGGGCGACACTGAAGCTTTCTTT. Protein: CSGSGDTEAFF.

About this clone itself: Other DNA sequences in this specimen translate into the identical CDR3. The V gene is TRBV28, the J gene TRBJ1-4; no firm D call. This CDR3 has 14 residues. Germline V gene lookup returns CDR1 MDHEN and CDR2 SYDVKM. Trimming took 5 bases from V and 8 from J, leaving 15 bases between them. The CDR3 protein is CASSPRRIGEKLFF. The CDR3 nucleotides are TGTGCCAGCAGTCCCCGACGAATAGGGGAAAAACTGTTTTTT. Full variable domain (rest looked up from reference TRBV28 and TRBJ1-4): DVKVTQSSRYLVKRTGEKVFLECVQDMDHENMFWYRQDPGLGLRLIYFSYDVKMKEKGDIPEGYSVSREKKERFSLILESASTNQTSMYLCASSPRRIGEKLFFGSGTQLSVL.

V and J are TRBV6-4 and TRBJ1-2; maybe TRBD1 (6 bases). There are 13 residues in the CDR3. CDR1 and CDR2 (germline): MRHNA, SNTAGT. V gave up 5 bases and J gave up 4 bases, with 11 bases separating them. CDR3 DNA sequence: TGTGCCAGCAGTTCGACAGGATTCTATGGCTACACCTTC. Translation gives CASSSTGFYGYTF.